This TCR beta chain was observed in a study of T-cell reconstitution after alpha-beta-depleted transplantation in children. Study conclusions and caveats: Some patients' high day-60 TCRbeta diversity was traced to surviving recipient T cells and thymic progenitors. It was newly produced T cells that mostly accounted for T-cell counts and diversity one year after transplant.

Researchers prepared the TCRbeta library using unique molecular identifiers, the study reports. MiXCR, applied by TCRdb to the PCR reads, yields one record per CDR3 protein. The table lists 65,000 to 70,000 distinct CDR3 sequences, roughly 5% of them singletons. This CDR3 is 13 amino acids long. Trimming took off 5 bases at V and 5 bases at J, with 12 bases between the two ends. This clonotype was detected many times. Antigen: not known. The TCR was taken from a boy under two years old who had a stem cell transplant for acute myeloid leukemia, so the T cells may come from the graft donor. J is TRBJ1-1 and V is TRBV12-3 or TRBV12-4, with D possibly being TRBD1 (5 bases). The input for sequencing was PBMCs, mostly from graft donor cells, taken 180 days after TCRalphabeta/CD19-depleted stem cell transplant. This chain's CDR3 is CASSRTWGTEAFF. The CDR3 bases are TGTGCCAGCAGTCGGACTTGGGGGACTGAAGCTTTCTTT.